Below are 12 T cell receptor beta chains sequenced from a single sample in a study of T cell responses to AZD1222 COVID-19 vaccine. The protocol was immunoSEQ multiplex PCR, while the TCRdb copy is restricted to in-frame clones and leaves out a portion. Of 150,000 to 200,000 clones listed, more than 80% were seen once; the top ten hold less than 3%. This specimen consisted of peripheral blood, obtained on day 0 of AZD1222 vaccination. Receptors originate from an adult in good health.

The chain uses TRBV10-2 and TRBJ2-3; D gene uncertain. The germline V gene has CDR1 WSHSY and CDR2 SAAADI. The CDR3 totals 11 residues. Trimming stripped 2 bases from V and 4 bases from J, with 1 base between. In DNA form, the CDR3 reads TGCGCCAGCAGTGAGGCAGATACGCAGTATTTT. This gives the protein CASSEADTQYF.

The J gene is TRBJ2-2, the V gene TRBV14; D uncertain. V lost 0 bases and J lost 6, with 5 bases in between. Germline V CDR1 and CDR2: SGHDN, FVKESK. The CDR3 spans 13 residues. The CDR3 nucleotides read TGTGCCAGCAGCCAAGATCAGTCCGGGGAGCTGTTTTTT. Its protein product is CASSQDQSGELFF.

The genes are TRBV19 and TRBJ1-2; D not resolved. The CDR3 has 13 amino acids. Germline V gives CDR1 LNHDA, CDR2 SQIVND (reference sequence). With 5 bases removed from V and 0 bases from J, the gap between germline ends came to 7 bases. The CDR3, as DNA: TGTGCCAGTAGTTCTACCCCTAACTATGGCTACACCTTC. Protein product: CASSSTPNYGYTF. The complete variable domain, with remaining parts taken from reference TRBV19 and TRBJ1-2, reads DGGITQSPKYLFRKEGQNVTLSCEQNLNHDAMYWYRQDPGQGLRLIYYSQIVNDFQKGDIAEGYSVSREKKESFPLTVTSAQKNPTAFYLCASSSTPNYGYTFGSGTRLTVV.

V is TRBV7-9 and J is TRBJ1-1; the match to TRBD1 covers 7 bases. CDR3 length: 15 amino acids. V gave up 5 bases and J gave up 0 bases; unmatched junction bases: 6. Germline CDR1 and CDR2: SEHNR and FQNEAQ (reference sequence). CDR3 loop: CASSARQGMNTEAFF. For the CDR3, the DNA is TGTGCCAGCAGCGCTCGACAGGGAATGAACACTGAAGCTTTCTTT.

The chain joins TRBV29-1 to TRBJ2-1; D is perhaps TRBD2 (6 bases). Germline CDR1 reads SQVTM; CDR2 reads ANQGSEA. V lost 2 bases to trimming and J lost 7 bases, with 24 bases between them. The length of the CDR3 is 17 residues. This CDR3 reads CSVESSGGARTFNEQFF. Written as DNA, the CDR3 is TGCAGCGTTGAAAGTAGCGGAGGGGCGCGAACGTTTAATGAGCAGTTCTTC.

This chain joins TRBV7-9 and TRBJ1-2; unclear D gene. Trimming took off 3 bases at V and 1 base at J, with 6 bases between the two ends. The CDR3 has 13 residues. Germline V gene lookup returns CDR1 SEHNR and CDR2 FQNEAQ (reference sequence). The chain's CDR3 is CASSFDNNYGYTF. CDR3 bases: TGTGCCAGCAGCTTCGACAATAACTATGGCTACACCTTC.

This chain connects TRBV6-5 to TRBJ1-1; 7 bases fit TRBD1. Germline CDR1 and CDR2: MNHEY and SVGAGI. The CDR3 runs to 13 residues. V shed 2 bases, J shed 8 bases, and the junction held 5 bases outside the gene matches. The CDR3 region has the DNA TGTGCCAGCAGTTACGGCAGGGGGGTGGAAGCTTTCTTT. It yields the protein CASSYGRGVEAFF.

The CDR3 DNA reads TGCGCCAGCAGCTTGGGGACAGGCATTGATGAAAAACTGTTTTTT. This translates into CASSLGTGIDEKLFF. The chain carries TRBV5-1 and TRBJ1-4; 7 nucleotides match TRBD1. The junction had 5 bases not matched to a gene; V was cut back by 0 bases and J by 6 bases. The length of the CDR3 is 15 residues. Per germline, CDR1 SGHRS and CDR2 YFSETQ.

V usage is TRBV21-1 and J usage is TRBJ2-1; the table's D gene call, TRBD2, was not cross checked with the DNA. TRBV21-1 is a recognized pseudogene. The CDR3 has 16 amino acids. CDR3 bases: TGTGCCAGCAGCAAAGCGCGCGGCGACTCCTACAATGAGCAGTTCTTC. Protein: CASSKARGDSYNEQFF.

In this sample, this clone turned up once. The chain employs TRBV6-5 and TRBJ1-5; a possible D gene is TRBD1 (5 bases). This CDR3 contains 14 residues. V gave up 6 bases and J gave up 5 bases, with 14 bases separating them. In germline, CDR1 is MNHEY, CDR2 SVGAGI. CDR3 in amino acids: CASSQNWDYQPQHF. The CDR3 DNA reads as TGTGCCAGCAGCCAGAATTGGGACTATCAGCCCCAGCATTTT.

The chain employs TRBV19 and TRBJ1-5; D remains ambiguous. CDR1 and CDR2 from the germline V gene are LNHDA and SQIVND (reference sequence). Trimming shortened V by 0 bases and J by 1 base, and 10 bases separated the two germline ends. The CDR3 sequence is 16 residues long. In DNA form, the CDR3 reads TGTGCCAGTAGTATAGAGGGAGGGATGAGCAATCAGCCCCAGCATTTT. Protein sequence: CASSIEGGMSNQPQHF.

The chain recombines TRBV5-1 with TRBJ2-7, with TRBD2 matching over 8 bases. Trimming cost V 6 bases and J 0 bases; bases outside gene matches: 5. This CDR3 region has 14 residues. Germline lookup yields CDR1 SGHRS and CDR2 YFSETQ. The CDR3 loop is CASTLAGPSYEQYF. CDR3 in DNA: TGCGCCAGCACCTTAGCGGGACCCTCCTACGAGCAGTACTTC.